The 30 T cell receptor beta chains listed next were all sequenced from one sample in a study of blood T cell repertoires in COVID-19. The data were produced by immunoSEQ multiplex PCR, yet TCRdb's version contains in-frame clones alone and is incomplete. This table holds 35,000 to 45,000 clones, about 70% found once. The source material was peripheral blood. The source is a man older than 75 with acute or convalescent COVID-19.

The chain employs TRBV12-3 or TRBV12-4 and TRBJ1-1; D gene uncertain. The length of the CDR3 is 13 residues. The V and J ends lost 3 bases and 11 bases respectively, with 16 bases between them. CDR3 sequence (DNA): TGTGCCAGCAGTTTCTCCGTCTCGTATCAGGCTTTCTTT. It encodes CASSFSVSYQAFF.

This chain joins TRBV10-3 and TRBJ1-6; the match to TRBD1 covers 11 bases. The V gene end was trimmed by 6 bases and the J gene end by 6 bases; junction bases not matched to a gene: 1. The CDR3 is 14 residues long. The germline V gene has CDR1 ENHRY and CDR2 SYGVKD. CDR3 DNA sequence: TGTGCCATCAGAGGACAGGGGGCTAATTCACCCCTCCACTTT. The encoded protein is CAIRGQGANSPLHF.

This clone occurred a few times. The CDR3 DNA sequence: TGTGCCAGCAGTGAAAGGACAGGGAATAATTCACCCCTCCACTTT. Translation: CASSERTGNNSPLHF. The V call is TRBV2, the J call TRBJ1-6; TRBD1 aligns across 8 bases. V was clipped by 2 bases and J by 5 bases; unmatched bases: 2. Germline CDR1 and CDR2: SNHLY and FYNNEI. The CDR3 runs 15 residues.

The chain uses TRBV11-3 and TRBJ1-2; D unclear. The CDR3 loop spans 10 amino acids. Germline values: CDR1 SGHNT, CDR2 YENEEA. V lost 7 bases and J 7 bases, leaving 7 bases between the germline ends. The CDR3 DNA follows: TGTGCCAGCATCCCGTGTGGCTACACCTTC. This codes for CASIPCGYTF. Filled out from reference TRBV11-3 and TRBJ1-2, the complete variable domain reads EAGVVQSPRYKIIEKKQPVAFWCNPISGHNTLYWYLQNLGQGPELLIRYENEEAVDDSQLPKDRFSAERLKGVDSTLKIQPAELGDSAVYLCASIPCGYTFGSGTRLTVV.

The V gene is TRBV5-1, the J gene TRBJ1-3; D is ambiguous. Trimming removed 7 bases at V and 0 bases at J, with 20 bases between. In germline, CDR1 is SGHRS, CDR2 YFSETQ. The CDR3 covers 17 residues. The CDR3 spells CASPRRKTEASGNTIYF. DNA for the CDR3: TGCGCCAGCCCGCGACGAAAGACGGAGGCCTCTGGAAACACCATATATTTT.

This clone came up many times. The genes are TRBV19 and TRBJ2-5; TRBD2 matches at 7 bases. V was pared by 5 bases and J by 2 bases, with 8 bases of the junction left unmatched. The length of the CDR3 is 15 residues. Germline V gene data show CDR1 as LNHDA and CDR2 as SQIVND (reference sequence). CDR3 sequence: CASSSTGGTQETQYF. Here the CDR3 DNA reads TGTGCCAGTAGTTCAACGGGGGGTACTCAAGAGACCCAGTACTTC.

The chain couples TRBV3-1 (or the pseudogene TRBV3-2) to TRBJ1-1; D gene uncertain. CDR1 and CDR2 (germline): LGHDT, YNNKEL (reference sequence). The CDR3 loop spans 13 amino acids. V was clipped by 6 bases and J by 5 bases, with 13 bases between them. The CDR3 spells CASSQSIETEAFF. The CDR3 DNA follows: TGTGCCAGCAGTCAATCAATAGAGACTGAAGCTTTCTTT.

On this clone: Other nucleotide sequences in the sample specify the same CDR3. This chain joins TRBV11-2 and TRBJ2-1; the D gene is possibly TRBD1 (5 bases). The CDR3 covers 12 residues. V lost 2 bases and J lost 8, with 7 bases in between. Germline V gene sequence: CDR1 SGHAT, CDR2 FQNNGV. As DNA, the CDR3 is TGTGCCAGCAGCTTACAGGGATATGAGCAGTTCTTC. Its translation is CASSLQGYEQFF.

The J gene is TRBJ2-3, the V gene TRBV3-1 (or the pseudogene TRBV3-2); 7 bases agree with TRBD1. The CDR3 spans 18 residues. V shed 2 bases and J 8 bases; nucleotides not matched to a gene: 19. Germline V gene sequence: CDR1 LGHDT, CDR2 YNNKEL (reference sequence). The CDR3 is CASSQPPQAGTALGTQYF. The CDR3 DNA follows: TGTGCCAGCAGCCAACCCCCCCAAGCCGGGACAGCTCTAGGTACGCAGTATTTT.

The chain has TRBV18 and TRBJ2-7; possibly TRBD1 for D (6 bases). The CDR3 covers 15 residues. V was pared by 2 bases and J by 2 bases, with 13 bases between. The germline V gene has CDR1 KGHSH and CDR2 LQKENI. Here the CDR3 reads CASSPRRDTPYEQYF. The CDR3 region has the DNA TGTGCCAGCTCACCAAGACGGGACACCCCCTACGAGCAGTACTTC.

The chain joins TRBV29-1 to TRBJ2-1; 14 bases line up with TRBD2. The CDR3 runs 14 residues. Germline values: CDR1 SQVTM, CDR2 ANQGSEA. Trimming at V came to 4 bases and at J to 9 bases, leaving 5 bases not matched to a gene. Here the CDR3 DNA reads TGCAGCGTTGGGACTAGCGGGAGGATGGGTGAGCAGTTCTTC. Translated, it gives CSVGTSGRMGEQFF.

The V and J genes are TRBV19 and TRBJ2-1, with 11 bases matching TRBD2. V trimming: 6 bases; J trimming: 8 bases; junction bases outside the gene matches: 12. CDR1 and CDR2 from the germline V gene are LNHDA and SQIVND (reference sequence). The CDR3 has 16 amino acids. CDR3 amino acids: CASRDSGRALLDEQFF. DNA for the CDR3: TGTGCCAGTAGGGATAGCGGGAGGGCCCTTCTGGATGAGCAGTTCTTC.

This clone was recorded a few times. The chain has TRBV4-3 and TRBJ2-2; D remains ambiguous. Germline CDR1 is LGHNA and CDR2 is YSLEER. Trimming pared 5 bases from V and 8 bases from J, leaving 15 bases between. The CDR3 runs 14 residues. CDR3 nucleotide sequence: TGCGCCAGCAGCGACATAGTCGGTCGGGGGGAGCTGTTTTTT. This translates into CASSDIVGRGELFF.

This clone was seen a few times. The chain combines TRBV30 with TRBJ1-4, with a possible D match to TRBD1 (6 bases). The CDR3 sequence is 13 residues long. Germline lookup yields CDR1 GTSNPN and CDR2 SVGIG (reference sequence). The V end lost 5 bases, the J end lost 10 bases, and 17 bases lay between the germline ends. The CDR3 loop is CAWVKQGRGKLFF. CDR3 DNA sequence: TGTGCCTGGGTTAAACAGGGACGGGGAAAACTGTTTTTT.

CDR3 loop: CASRAGVSYEQYF. The CDR3 DNA follows: TGTGCCAGCAGGGCCGGGGTCTCCTACGAGCAGTACTTC. The V call is TRBV2, the J call TRBJ2-7, with D perhaps TRBD2 (5 bases). V gave up 6 bases and J gave up 0 bases, with 9 bases separating them. The CDR3 contains 13 residues. Germline V gives CDR1 SNHLY, CDR2 FYNNEI.

The CDR3 coding sequence is TGTGCCAGCAGTTTTCAGGGTTTGGGGTATAGCAATCAGCCCCAGCATTTT. Its protein product is CASSFQGLGYSNQPQHF. The chain employs TRBV28 and TRBJ1-5; D may be TRBD1 (5 bases). The CDR3 has 17 amino acids. Looked up from germline, CDR1 is MDHEN and CDR2 is SYDVKM. Trimming left V 3 bases short and J 0 bases short, with 15 bases between.

The gene calls are TRBV7-2 and TRBJ2-7, with TRBD2 matching over 8 bases. This CDR3 spans 14 amino acids. Germline CDR1 reads SGHTA; CDR2 reads FQGNSA. V lost 4 bases and J lost 1; bases outside the gene matches: 3. CDR3 DNA: TGTGCCAGCAGCTCGACTAGCGTTTCCTACGAGCAGTACTTC. Protein sequence: CASSSTSVSYEQYF. Supplemented by reference TRBV7-2 and TRBJ2-7, the full variable domain reads GAGVSQSPSNKVTEKGKDVELRCDPISGHTALYWYRQSLGQGLEFLIYFQGNSAPDKSGLPSDRFSAERTGGSVSTLTIQRTQQEDSAVYLCASSSTSVSYEQYFGPGTRLTVT.

The rearrangement joins TRBV7-9 to TRBJ2-7; D gene unclear. This CDR3 is built from 12 residues. Deletions cut 1 base from V and 9 bases from J, with 10 bases between. Germline V gene lookup returns CDR1 SEHNR and CDR2 FQNEAQ (reference sequence). The CDR3 spells CASSLGEYGQYF. CDR3 coding DNA: TGTGCCAGCAGCTTAGGAGAATATGGGCAGTACTTC.

V gene TRBV2 combines with J gene TRBJ1-6; D is unresolved. The V end lost 2 bases, the J end lost 8 bases, and 7 bases lay between the germline ends. Germline lookup yields CDR1 SNHLY and CDR2 FYNNEI. This CDR3 contains 13 residues. In nucleotides, the CDR3 is TGTGCCAGCAGTGAAAGGCGGGATTCACCCCTCCACTTT. It specifies CASSERRDSPLHF.

The chain employs TRBV28 and TRBJ1-1, with 10 bases lining up with TRBD1. This CDR3 has 14 amino acids. The junction had 2 bases not matched to a gene; V was cut back by 3 bases and J by 4 bases. Germline values: CDR1 MDHEN, CDR2 SYDVKM. The CDR3 nucleotides are TGTGCCAGCAGTTTTTGGACAGGGGGCACTGAAGCTTTCTTT. This translates into CASSFWTGGTEAFF.

This chain links TRBV6-2 or TRBV6-3 with TRBJ2-1; perhaps TRBD2 as D (6 bases). The CDR3 is made up of 16 amino acids. Trimming took 0 bases from V and 10 from J, leaving 19 bases between them. Germline lookup yields CDR1 MNHEY and CDR2 SVGEGT. The CDR3 loop reads CASSYSGGGVTREQFF. Here the CDR3 DNA reads TGTGCCAGCAGTTACTCAGGTGGCGGGGTAACAAGGGAGCAGTTCTTC.

This chain connects TRBV7-8 to TRBJ1-2, with D unclear. In germline, CDR1 is SGHVS, CDR2 FQNEAQ. The CDR3 runs to 17 residues. Trimming cost V 1 base and J 4 bases, with 19 bases left between them. CDR3 bases: TGTGCCAGCAGCTTAGTCAGGAAGGAGGACTTCGGCTATGGCTACACCTTC. Its protein product is CASSLVRKEDFGYGYTF.

The chain combines TRBV3-1 (or the pseudogene TRBV3-2) with TRBJ1-3; 7 nucleotides match TRBD1. Germline CDR1 reads LGHDT; CDR2 reads YNNKEL (reference sequence). CDR3 length equals 15 residues. The V gene end was trimmed by 3 bases and the J gene end by 2 bases; junction bases not matched to a gene: 4. The CDR3 DNA is TGTGCCAGCAGCCAGGGACAGCACCCTGGAAACACCATATATTTT. This sequence encodes CASSQGQHPGNTIYF.

The chain recombines TRBV10-3 with TRBJ1-3, with 7 bases that match TRBD1. The CDR3 spans 15 residues. CDR1 is ENHRY, CDR2 SYGVKD, per germline. The trim removed 6 bases at V and 0 bases at J, leaving 5 bases unmatched. CDR3 nucleotide sequence: TGTGCCATCAGAGACAGGGCTTTCTCTGGAAACACCATATATTTT. Its translation is CAIRDRAFSGNTIYF.

A remark on this clone: Other DNA variants within this sample encode the same CDR3. The chain carries TRBV28 and TRBJ2-7; D is unresolved. Per germline, CDR1 MDHEN and CDR2 SYDVKM. Trimming took off 2 bases at V and 4 bases at J, with 3 bases between the two ends. The CDR3 extends over 11 amino acids. In nucleotides, the CDR3 is TGTGCCAGCAGTTTACGTTACGAGCAGTACTTC. Its translation: CASSLRYEQYF.

This chain links TRBV3-1 (or the pseudogene TRBV3-2) with TRBJ1-2; tentatively, D is TRBD1 (6 bases). The CDR3 totals 15 residues. Germline values: CDR1 LGHDT, CDR2 YNNKEL (reference sequence). V lost 0 bases and J 8 bases, leaving 16 bases between the germline ends. DNA of the CDR3: TGTGCCAGCAGCCAAGAATCCGGGGGGCGCCGCGGCTACACCTTC. This sequence encodes CASSQESGGRRGYTF.

Comments on this clone: Germline and junction disagree at one end, which may indicate a read error. The rearrangement links TRBV10-2 to TRBJ2-1, with D maybe TRBD2 (5 bases). The germline gives CDR1 WSHSY, CDR2 SAAADI. The CDR3 extends over 12 amino acids. The DNA of the CDR3 is TGCGCCACCGGACGGGATTACAATGAACAGTTCTTC. Translated, it gives CATGRDYNEQFF.

This chain links TRBV2 with TRBJ2-7; D perhaps matches TRBD1 (6 bases). CDR1 SNHLY and CDR2 FYNNEI come from the germline V gene. CDR3 length equals 14 residues. Trimming took off 0 bases at V and 12 bases at J, with 18 bases between the two ends. CDR3 in amino acids: CASSEAMNTGNPYF. The DNA for the CDR3 is TGTGCCAGCAGTGAAGCTATGAATACAGGGAATCCGTACTTC.

The genes are TRBV7-8 and TRBJ2-3; the match to TRBD2 covers 12 bases. The junction had 7 bases not matched to a gene; V was cut back by 0 bases and J by 3 bases. Germline loops: CDR1 SGHVS, CDR2 FQNEAQ. The CDR3 has 18 amino acids. As DNA, the CDR3 is TGTGCCAGCAGCTTAGCCCTAGGAACTAGCGGGAGGACAGATACGCAGTATTTT. Residues: CASSLALGTSGRTDTQYF.

The V gene is TRBV7-6, the J gene TRBJ2-7; 8 bases fit TRBD2. Germline-derived CDR1 and CDR2 are SGHVS and FNYEAQ. J gave up 5 bases and V 3 bases, and 9 bases lay outside the gene matches. The CDR3 spans 15 residues. CDR3: CASSFRTSSMNEQYF. The CDR3 coding sequence is TGTGCCAGCAGCTTTCGGACTAGCTCGATGAACGAGCAGTACTTC.